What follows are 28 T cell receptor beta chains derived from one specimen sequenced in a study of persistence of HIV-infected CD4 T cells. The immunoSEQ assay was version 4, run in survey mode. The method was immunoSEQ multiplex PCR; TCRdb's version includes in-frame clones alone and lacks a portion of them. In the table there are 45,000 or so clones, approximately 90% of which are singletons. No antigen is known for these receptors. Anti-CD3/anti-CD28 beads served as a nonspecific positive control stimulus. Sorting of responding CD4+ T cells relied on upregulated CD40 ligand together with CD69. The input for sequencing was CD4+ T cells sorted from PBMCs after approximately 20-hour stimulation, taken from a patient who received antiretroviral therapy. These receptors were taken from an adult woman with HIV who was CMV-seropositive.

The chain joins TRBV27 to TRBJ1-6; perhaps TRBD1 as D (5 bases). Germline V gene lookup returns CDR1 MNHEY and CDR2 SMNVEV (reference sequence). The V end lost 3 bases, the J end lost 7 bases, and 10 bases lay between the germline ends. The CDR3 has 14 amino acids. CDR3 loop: CASSFRGMNSPLHF. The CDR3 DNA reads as TGTGCCAGCAGTTTTCGGGGGATGAATTCACCCCTCCACTTT.

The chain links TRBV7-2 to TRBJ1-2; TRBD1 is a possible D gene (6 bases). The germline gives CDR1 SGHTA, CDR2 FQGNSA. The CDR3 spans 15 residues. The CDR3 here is CVVSSGGARNYGYTF. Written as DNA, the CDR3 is TGTGTCGTCTCTAGTGGGGGGGCGCGGAACTATGGCTACACCTTC. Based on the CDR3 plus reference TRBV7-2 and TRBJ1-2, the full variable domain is GAGVSQSPSNKVTEKGKDVELRCDPISGHTALYWYRQSLGQGLEFLIYFQGNSAPDKSGLPSDRFSAERTGGSVSTLTIQRTQQEDSAVYLCVVSSGGARNYGYTFGSGTRLTVV.

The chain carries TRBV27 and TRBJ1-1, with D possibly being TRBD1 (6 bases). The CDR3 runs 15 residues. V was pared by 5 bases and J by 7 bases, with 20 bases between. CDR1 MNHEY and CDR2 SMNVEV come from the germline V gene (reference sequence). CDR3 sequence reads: CASSPRTTVGGEAFF. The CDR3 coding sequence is TGTGCCAGCAGTCCGAGGACGACAGTAGGGGGTGAAGCTTTCTTT.

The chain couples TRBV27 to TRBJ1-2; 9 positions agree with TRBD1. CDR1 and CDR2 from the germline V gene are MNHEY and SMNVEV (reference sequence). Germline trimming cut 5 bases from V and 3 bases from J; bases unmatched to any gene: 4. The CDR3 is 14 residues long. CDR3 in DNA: TGTGCCAGCAGTCGCGGGACAGGGTACTATGGCTACACCTTC. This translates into CASSRGTGYYGYTF.

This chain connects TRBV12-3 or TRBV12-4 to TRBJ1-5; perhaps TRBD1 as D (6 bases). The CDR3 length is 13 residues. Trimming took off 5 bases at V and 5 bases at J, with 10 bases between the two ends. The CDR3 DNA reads TGTGCCAGCAGTGGAAACAGGGATCAGCCCCAGCATTTT. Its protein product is CASSGNRDQPQHF.

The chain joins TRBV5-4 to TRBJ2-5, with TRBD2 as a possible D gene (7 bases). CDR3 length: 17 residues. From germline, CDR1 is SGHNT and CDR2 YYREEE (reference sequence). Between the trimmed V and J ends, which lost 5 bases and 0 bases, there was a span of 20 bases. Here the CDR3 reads CASSSGGIGTNQETQYF. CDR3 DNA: TGTGCCAGCAGTTCCGGGGGGATTGGGACAAACCAAGAGACCCAGTACTTC.

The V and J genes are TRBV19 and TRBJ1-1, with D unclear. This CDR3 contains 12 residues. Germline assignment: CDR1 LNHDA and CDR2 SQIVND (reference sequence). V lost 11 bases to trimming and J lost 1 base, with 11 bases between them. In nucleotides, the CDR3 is TGTGCCTCAAGACCTGGGAACACTGAAGCTTTCTTT. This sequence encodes CASRPGNTEAFF. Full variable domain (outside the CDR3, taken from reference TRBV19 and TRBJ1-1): DGGITQSPKYLFRKEGQNVTLSCEQNLNHDAMYWYRQDPGQGLRLIYYSQIVNDFQKGDIAEGYSVSREKKESFPLTVTSAQKNPTAFYLCASRPGNTEAFFGQGTRLTVV.

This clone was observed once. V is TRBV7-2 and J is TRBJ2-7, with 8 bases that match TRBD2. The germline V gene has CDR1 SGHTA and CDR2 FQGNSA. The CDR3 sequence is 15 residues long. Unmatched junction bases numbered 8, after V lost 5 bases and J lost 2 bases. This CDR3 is CASSQRSSGPYEQYF. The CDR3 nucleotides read TGTGCCAGCAGCCAGCGGTCTAGCGGGCCCTACGAGCAGTACTTC.

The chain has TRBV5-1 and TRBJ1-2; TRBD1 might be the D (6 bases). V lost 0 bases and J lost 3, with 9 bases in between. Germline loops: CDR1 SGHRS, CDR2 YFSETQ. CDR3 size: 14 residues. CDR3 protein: CASSLEPGDYGYTF. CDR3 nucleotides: TGCGCCAGCAGCTTGGAACCAGGGGACTATGGCTACACCTTC.

The CDR3 protein is CASSPGLPSTDTQYF. The DNA for the CDR3 is TGTGCCAGCAGCCCAGGACTACCTAGCACAGATACGCAGTATTTT. V and J are TRBV7-6 and TRBJ2-3; possible D gene TRBD2, 6 bases. V lost 5 bases and J 0 bases, leaving 12 bases between the germline ends. The CDR3 spans 15 residues. Germline CDR1 and CDR2: SGHVS and FNYEAQ. Together with reference TRBV7-6 and TRBJ2-3, the CDR3 gives the full variable domain: GAGVSQSPRYKVTKRGQDVALRCDPISGHVSLYWYRQALGQGPEFLTYFNYEAQQDKSGLPNDRFSAERPEGSISTLTIQRTEQRDSAMYRCASSPGLPSTDTQYFGPGTRLTVL.

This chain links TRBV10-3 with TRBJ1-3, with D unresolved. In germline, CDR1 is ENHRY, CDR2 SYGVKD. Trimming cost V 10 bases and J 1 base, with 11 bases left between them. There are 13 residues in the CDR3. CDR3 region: CANGVVSGNTIYF. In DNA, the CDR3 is TGTGCCAACGGGGTCGTTTCTGGAAACACCATATATTTT.

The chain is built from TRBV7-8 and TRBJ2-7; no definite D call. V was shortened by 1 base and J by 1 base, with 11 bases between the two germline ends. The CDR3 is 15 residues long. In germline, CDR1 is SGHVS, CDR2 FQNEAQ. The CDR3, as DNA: TGTGCCAGCAGCTTAGTTCCTACTGCATCCTACGAGCAGTACTTC. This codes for CASSLVPTASYEQYF.

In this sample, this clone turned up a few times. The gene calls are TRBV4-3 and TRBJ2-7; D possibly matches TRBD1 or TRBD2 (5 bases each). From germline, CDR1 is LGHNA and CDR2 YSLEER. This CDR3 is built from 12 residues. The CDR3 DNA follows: TGCGGCCCTAAGGGGAGCTCCTACGAGCAGTACTTC. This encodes CGPKGSSYEQYF.

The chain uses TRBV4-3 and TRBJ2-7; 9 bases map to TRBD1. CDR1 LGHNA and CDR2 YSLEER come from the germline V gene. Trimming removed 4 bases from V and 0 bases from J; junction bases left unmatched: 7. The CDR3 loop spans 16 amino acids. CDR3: CASSLGTGGLSYEQYF. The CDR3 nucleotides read TGCGCCAGCAGCCTCGGAACAGGGGGCCTCTCCTACGAGCAGTACTTC.

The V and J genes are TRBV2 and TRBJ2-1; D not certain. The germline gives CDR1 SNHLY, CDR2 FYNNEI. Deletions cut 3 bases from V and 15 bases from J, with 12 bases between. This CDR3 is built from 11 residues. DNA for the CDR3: TGTGCCAGCAGTGATTGGGCTTCACGGTTCTTC. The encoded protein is CASSDWASRFF.

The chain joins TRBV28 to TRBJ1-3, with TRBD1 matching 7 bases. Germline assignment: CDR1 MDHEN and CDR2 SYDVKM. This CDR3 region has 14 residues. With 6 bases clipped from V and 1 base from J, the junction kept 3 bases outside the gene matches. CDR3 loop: CASSLQGSGNTIYF. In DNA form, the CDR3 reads TGTGCCAGCAGCCTACAGGGGTCTGGAAACACCATATATTTT.

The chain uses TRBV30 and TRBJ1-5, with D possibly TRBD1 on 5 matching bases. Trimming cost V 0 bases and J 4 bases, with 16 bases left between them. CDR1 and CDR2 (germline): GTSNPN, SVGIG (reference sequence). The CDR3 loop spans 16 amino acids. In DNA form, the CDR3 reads TGTGCCTGGAGTGTGGGACTTCGCGGCCGAAATCAGCCCCAGCATTTT. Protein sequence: CAWSVGLRGRNQPQHF.

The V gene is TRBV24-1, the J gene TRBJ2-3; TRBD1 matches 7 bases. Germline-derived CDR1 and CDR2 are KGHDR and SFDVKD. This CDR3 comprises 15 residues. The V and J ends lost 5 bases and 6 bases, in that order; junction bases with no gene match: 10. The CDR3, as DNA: TGTGCCACCAGTGGTGGCCGGGACAGAAGCGATACGCAGTATTTT. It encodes CATSGGRDRSDTQYF.

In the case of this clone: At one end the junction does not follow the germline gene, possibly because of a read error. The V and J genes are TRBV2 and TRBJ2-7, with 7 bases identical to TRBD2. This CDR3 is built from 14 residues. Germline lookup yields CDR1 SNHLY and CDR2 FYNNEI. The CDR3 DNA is TGTGCCAGCAGGGAAGCGGGAACCTACGTCGAGCAGTACTTC. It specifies CASREAGTYVEQYF.

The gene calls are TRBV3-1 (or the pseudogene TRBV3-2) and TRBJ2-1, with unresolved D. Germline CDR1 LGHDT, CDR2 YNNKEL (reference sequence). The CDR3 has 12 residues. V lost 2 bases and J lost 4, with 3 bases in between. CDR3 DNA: TGTGCCAGCAGCCAAAGGTACAATGAGCAGTTCTTC. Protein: CASSQRYNEQFF.

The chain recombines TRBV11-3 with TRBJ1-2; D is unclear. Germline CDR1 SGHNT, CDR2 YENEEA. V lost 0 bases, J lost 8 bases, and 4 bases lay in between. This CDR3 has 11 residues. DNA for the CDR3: TGTGCCAGCAGCTTAGACGGCGGCTACACCTTC. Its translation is CASSLDGGYTF.

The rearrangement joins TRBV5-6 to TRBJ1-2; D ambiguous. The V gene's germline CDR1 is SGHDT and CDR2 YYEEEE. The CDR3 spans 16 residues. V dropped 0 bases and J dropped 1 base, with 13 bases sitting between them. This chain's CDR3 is CASSLDSGSNNYGYTF. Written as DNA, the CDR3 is TGTGCCAGCAGCTTGGATTCTGGGTCCAATAACTATGGCTACACCTTC.

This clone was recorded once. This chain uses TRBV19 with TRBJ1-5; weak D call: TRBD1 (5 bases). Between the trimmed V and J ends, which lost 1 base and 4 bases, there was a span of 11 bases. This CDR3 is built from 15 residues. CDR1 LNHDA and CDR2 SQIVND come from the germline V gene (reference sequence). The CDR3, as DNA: TGTGCCAGTAGTATAGCGGGACGGTCGAATCAGCCCCAGCATTTT. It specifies CASSIAGRSNQPQHF.

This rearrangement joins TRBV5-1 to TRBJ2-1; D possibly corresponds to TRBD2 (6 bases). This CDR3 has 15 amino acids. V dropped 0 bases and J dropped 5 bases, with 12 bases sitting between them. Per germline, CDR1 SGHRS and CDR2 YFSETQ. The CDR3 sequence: CASSLGSAGNNEQFF. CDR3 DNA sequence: TGCGCCAGCAGCTTGGGCAGCGCGGGGAACAATGAGCAGTTCTTC.

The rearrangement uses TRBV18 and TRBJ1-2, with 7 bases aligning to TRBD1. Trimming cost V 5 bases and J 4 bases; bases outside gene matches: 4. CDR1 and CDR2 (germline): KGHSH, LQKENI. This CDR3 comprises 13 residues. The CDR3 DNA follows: TGTGCCAGCTCAAAAGGGACAGTCTATGGCTACACCTTC. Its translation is CASSKGTVYGYTF. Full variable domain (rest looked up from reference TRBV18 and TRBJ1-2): NAGVMQNPRHLVRRRGQEARLRCSPMKGHSHVYWYRQLPEEGLKFMVYLQKENIIDESGMPKERFSAEFPKEGPSILRIQQVVRGDSAAYFCASSKGTVYGYTFGSGTRLTVV.

In DNA form, the CDR3 reads TGTGCCTGGAGTAAATACGGGGGTTCACCCCTCCACTTT. Encoded protein: CAWSKYGGSPLHF. The rearrangement links TRBV30 to TRBJ1-6; TRBD1 might be the D (5 bases). Trimming removed 2 bases from V and 9 bases from J, with 11 bases in between. The CDR3 loop spans 13 amino acids. CDR1 and CDR2 from the germline V gene are GTSNPN and SVGIG (reference sequence).

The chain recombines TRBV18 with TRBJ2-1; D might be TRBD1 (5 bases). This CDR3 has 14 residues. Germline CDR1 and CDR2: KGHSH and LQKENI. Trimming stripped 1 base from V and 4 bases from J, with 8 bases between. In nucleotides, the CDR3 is TGTGCCAGCTCACCACAGGGGAATTACAATGAGCAGTTCTTC. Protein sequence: CASSPQGNYNEQFF.

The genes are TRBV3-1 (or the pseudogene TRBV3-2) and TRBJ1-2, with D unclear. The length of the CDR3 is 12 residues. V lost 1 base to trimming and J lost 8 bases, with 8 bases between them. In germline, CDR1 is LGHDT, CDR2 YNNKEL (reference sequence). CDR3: CASSQVGLGYTF. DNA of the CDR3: TGTGCCAGCAGCCAAGTGGGGTTAGGCTACACCTTC.